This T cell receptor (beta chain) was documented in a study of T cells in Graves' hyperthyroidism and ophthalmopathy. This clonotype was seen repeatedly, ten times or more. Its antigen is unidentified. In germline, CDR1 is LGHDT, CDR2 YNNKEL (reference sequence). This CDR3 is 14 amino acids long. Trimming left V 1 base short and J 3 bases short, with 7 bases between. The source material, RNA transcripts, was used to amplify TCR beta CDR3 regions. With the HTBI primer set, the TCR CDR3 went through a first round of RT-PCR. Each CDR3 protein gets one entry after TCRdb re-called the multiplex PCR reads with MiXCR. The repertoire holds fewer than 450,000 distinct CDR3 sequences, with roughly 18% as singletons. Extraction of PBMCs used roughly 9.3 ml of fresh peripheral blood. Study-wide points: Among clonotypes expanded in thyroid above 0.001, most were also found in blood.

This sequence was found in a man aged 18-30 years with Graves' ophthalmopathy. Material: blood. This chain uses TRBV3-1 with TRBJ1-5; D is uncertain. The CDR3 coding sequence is TGTGCCAGCAGCCAAGGAGTCATCAATCAGCCCCAGCATTTT. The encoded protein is CASSQGVINQPQHF.